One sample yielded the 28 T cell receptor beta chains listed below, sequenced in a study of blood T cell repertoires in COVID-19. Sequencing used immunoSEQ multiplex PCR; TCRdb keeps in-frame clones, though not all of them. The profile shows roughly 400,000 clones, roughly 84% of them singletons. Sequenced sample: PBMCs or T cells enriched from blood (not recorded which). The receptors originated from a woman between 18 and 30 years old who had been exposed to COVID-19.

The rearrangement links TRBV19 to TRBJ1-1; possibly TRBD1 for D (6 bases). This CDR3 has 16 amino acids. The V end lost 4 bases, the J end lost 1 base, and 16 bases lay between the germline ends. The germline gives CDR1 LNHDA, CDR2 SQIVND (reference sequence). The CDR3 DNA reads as TGTGCCAGTAGTACCCCCAGGGGCAGACCGAACACTGAAGCTTTCTTT. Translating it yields CASSTPRGRPNTEAFF.

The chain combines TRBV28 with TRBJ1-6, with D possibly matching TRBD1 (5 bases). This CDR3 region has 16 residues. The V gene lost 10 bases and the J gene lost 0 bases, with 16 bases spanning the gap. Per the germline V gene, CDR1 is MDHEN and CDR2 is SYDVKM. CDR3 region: CATGDPRSSYNSPLHF. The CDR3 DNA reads TGTGCCACGGGGGACCCAAGGAGCTCCTATAATTCACCCCTCCACTTT.

CDR3: CASSQGVFGGYGYTF. In DNA form, the CDR3 reads TGTGCCAGCAGCCAAGGCGTGTTCGGCGGCTATGGCTACACCTTC. V usage is TRBV3-1 (or the pseudogene TRBV3-2) and J usage is TRBJ1-2; D uncertain. Trimming pared 1 base from V and 4 bases from J, leaving 13 bases between. The CDR3 spans 15 residues. Germline lookup yields CDR1 LGHDT and CDR2 YNNKEL (reference sequence).

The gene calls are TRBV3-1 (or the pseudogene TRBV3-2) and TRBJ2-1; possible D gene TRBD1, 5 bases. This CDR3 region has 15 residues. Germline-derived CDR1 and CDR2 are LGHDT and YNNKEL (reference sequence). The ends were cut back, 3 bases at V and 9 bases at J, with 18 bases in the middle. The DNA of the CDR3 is TGTGCCAGCAGCCAGCGTACGCTAGGGGTTGCTGAGCAGTTCTTC. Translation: CASSQRTLGVAEQFF.

CDR3 nucleotide sequence: TGTGCCAGCAGCTTAGCGGGACTAGCGAGCCACGAGCAGTACTTC. This codes for CASSLAGLASHEQYF. The rearrangement uses TRBV7-2 and TRBJ2-7; 10 bases match TRBD2. V lost 0 bases, J lost 5 bases, and 4 bases stayed unmatched. The CDR3 loop spans 15 amino acids. Germline V CDR1 and CDR2: SGHTA, FQGNSA.

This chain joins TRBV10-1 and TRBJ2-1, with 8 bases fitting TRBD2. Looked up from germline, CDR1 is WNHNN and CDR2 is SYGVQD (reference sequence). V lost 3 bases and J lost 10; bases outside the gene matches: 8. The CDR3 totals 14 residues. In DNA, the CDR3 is TGCGCCAGCAGTGAACTAGCGGTCCCTAAGGAGCAGTTCTTC. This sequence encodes CASSELAVPKEQFF.

CDR3 sequence reads: CASSPRTSGSIYGELFF. The DNA of the CDR3 is TGTGCCAGCAGCCCCCGGACTAGCGGGAGTATCTACGGGGAGCTGTTTTTT. This sequence joins TRBV5-4 and TRBJ2-2; 13 nucleotides match TRBD2. J gave up 7 bases and V 4 bases, and 10 bases lay outside the gene matches. The length of the CDR3 is 17 residues. Germline values: CDR1 SGHNT, CDR2 YYREEE (reference sequence).

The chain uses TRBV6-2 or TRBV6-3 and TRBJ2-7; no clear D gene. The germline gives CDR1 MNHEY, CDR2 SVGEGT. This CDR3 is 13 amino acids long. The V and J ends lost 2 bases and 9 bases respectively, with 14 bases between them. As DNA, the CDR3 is TGTGCCAGCAGTTACAGTCCCGCGGTCCGGCAGTACTTC. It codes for CASSYSPAVRQYF.

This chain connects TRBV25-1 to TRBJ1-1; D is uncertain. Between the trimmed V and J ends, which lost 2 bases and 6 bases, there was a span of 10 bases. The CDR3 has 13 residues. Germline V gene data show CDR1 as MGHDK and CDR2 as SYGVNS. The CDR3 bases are TGTGCCAGCAGTGAAGTTGGGAGGGCTGAAGCTTTCTTT. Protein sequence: CASSEVGRAEAFF.

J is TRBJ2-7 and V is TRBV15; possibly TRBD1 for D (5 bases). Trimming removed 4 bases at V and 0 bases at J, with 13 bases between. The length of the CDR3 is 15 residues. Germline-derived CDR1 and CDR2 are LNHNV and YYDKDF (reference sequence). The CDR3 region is CATSIGRAGSYEQYF. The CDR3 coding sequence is TGTGCCACCAGCATAGGCAGGGCCGGCTCCTACGAGCAGTACTTC.

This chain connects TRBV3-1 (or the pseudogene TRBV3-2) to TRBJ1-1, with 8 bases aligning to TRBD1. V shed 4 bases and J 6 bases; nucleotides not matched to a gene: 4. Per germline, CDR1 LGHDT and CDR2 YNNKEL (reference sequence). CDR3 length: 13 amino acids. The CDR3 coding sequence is TGTGCCAGCAGCCGTTCAGGGGGCCCTGAAGCTTTCTTT. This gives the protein CASSRSGGPEAFF.

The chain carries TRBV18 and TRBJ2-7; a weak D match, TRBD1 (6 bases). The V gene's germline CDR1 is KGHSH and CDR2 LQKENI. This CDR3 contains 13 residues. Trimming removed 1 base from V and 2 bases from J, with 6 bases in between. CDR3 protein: CASSPQGAYEQYF. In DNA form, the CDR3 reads TGTGCCAGCTCACCACAGGGGGCCTACGAGCAGTACTTC.

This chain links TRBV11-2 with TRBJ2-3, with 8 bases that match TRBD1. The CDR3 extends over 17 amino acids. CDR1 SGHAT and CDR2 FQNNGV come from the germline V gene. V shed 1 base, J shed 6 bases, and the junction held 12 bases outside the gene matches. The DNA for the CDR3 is TGTGCCAGCAGCTTAGGTCTTGGGACAGGCTTCGATGATACGCAGTATTTT. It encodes CASSLGLGTGFDDTQYF.

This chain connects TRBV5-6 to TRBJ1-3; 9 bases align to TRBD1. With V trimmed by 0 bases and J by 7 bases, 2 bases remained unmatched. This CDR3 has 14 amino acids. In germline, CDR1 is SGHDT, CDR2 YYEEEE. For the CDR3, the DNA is TGTGCCAGCAGCTTGGTGGGACAGGGCAACACCATATATTTT. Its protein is CASSLVGQGNTIYF.

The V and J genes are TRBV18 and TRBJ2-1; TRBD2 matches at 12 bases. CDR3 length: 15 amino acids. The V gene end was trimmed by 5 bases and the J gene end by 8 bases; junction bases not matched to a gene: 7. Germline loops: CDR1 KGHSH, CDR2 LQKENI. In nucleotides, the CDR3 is TGTGCCAGCTCATCGGTACTAGCGGGGGGCCATGAGCAGTTCTTC. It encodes CASSSVLAGGHEQFF.

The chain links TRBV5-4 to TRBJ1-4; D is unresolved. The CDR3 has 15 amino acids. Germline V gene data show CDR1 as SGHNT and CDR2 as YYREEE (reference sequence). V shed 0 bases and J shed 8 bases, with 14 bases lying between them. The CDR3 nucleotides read TGTGCCAGCAGCTTGGCTGCGGGTACGGAGGAAAAACTGTTTTTT. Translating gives CASSLAAGTEEKLFF.

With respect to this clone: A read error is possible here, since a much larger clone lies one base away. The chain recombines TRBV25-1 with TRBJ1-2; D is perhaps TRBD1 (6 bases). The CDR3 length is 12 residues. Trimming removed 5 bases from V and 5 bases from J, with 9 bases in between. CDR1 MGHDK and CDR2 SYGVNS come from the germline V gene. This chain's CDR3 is CASSLQGYGYTF. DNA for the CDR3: TGTGCCAGCAGTTTACAGGGTTATGGCTACACCTTC.

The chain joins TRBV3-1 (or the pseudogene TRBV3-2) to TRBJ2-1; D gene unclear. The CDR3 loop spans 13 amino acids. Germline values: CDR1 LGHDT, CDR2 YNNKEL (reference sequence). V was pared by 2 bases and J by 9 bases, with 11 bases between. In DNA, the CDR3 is TGTGCCAGCAGCCAACTGATGGCATCTGAGCAGTTCTTC. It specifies CASSQLMASEQFF.

CDR3 nucleotides: TGCGCCAGCAGCCAAGATGAGAGTTTGACAGGGAGTAATGGCTACACCTTC. Protein sequence: CASSQDESLTGSNGYTF. V usage is TRBV4-3 and J usage is TRBJ1-2; TRBD1 agrees at 7 bases. Looked up from germline, CDR1 is LGHNA and CDR2 is YSLEER. This CDR3 has 17 amino acids. V dropped 0 bases and J dropped 6; count of bases not matched to a gene: 13.

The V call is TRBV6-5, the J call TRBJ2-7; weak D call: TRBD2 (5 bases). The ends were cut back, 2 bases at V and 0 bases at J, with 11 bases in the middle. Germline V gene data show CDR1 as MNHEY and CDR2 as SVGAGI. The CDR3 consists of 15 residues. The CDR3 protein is CASSYAEGTSYEQYF. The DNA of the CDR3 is TGTGCCAGCAGTTACGCCGAGGGTACCTCCTACGAGCAGTACTTC.

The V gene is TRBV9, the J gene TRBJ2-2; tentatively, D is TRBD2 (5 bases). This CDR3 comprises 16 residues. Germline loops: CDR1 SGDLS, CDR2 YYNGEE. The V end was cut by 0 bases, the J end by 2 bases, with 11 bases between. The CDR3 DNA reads TGTGCCAGCAGCGTAGTCCCTAGCCACAACACCGGGGAGCTGTTTTTT. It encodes CASSVVPSHNTGELFF.

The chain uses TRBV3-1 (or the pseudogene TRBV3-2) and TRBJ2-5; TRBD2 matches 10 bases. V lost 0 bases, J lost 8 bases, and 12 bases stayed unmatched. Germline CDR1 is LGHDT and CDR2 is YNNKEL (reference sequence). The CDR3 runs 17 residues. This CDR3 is CASSQEDVAGGKRTQYF. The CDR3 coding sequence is TGTGCCAGCAGCCAAGAGGACGTAGCGGGGGGTAAGAGAACCCAGTACTTC.

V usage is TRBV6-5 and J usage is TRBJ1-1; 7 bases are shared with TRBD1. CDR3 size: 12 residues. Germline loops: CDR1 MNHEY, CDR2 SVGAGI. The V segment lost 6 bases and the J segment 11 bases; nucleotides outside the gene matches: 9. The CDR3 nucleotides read TGTGCCAGCAGCTCAACCAGCAGGGGGGCTTTCTTT. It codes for CASSSTSRGAFF.

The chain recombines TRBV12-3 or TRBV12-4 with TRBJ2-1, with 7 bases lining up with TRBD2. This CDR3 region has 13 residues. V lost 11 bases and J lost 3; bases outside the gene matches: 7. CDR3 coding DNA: TGTGCCCTCGGGCTAGCGGTCTACAATGAGCAGTTCTTC. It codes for CALGLAVYNEQFF.

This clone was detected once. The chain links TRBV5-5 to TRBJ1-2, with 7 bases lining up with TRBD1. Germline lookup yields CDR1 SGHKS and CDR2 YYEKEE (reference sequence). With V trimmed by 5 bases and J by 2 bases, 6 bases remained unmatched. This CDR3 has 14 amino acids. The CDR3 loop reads CASSFGQENYGYTF. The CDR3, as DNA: TGTGCCAGCAGTTTTGGACAGGAGAACTATGGCTACACCTTC. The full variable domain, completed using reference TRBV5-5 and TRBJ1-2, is DAGVTQSPTHLIKTRGQQVTLRCSPISGHKSVSWYQQVLGQGPQFIFQYYEKEERGRGNFPDRFSARQFPNYSSELNVNALLLGDSALYLCASSFGQENYGYTFGSGTRLTVV.

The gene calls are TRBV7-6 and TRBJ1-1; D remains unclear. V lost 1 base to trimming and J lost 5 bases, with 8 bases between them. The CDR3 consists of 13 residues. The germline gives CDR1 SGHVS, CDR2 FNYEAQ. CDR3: CASSLEAETEAFF. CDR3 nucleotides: TGTGCCAGCAGCTTAGAAGCGGAAACTGAAGCTTTCTTT.

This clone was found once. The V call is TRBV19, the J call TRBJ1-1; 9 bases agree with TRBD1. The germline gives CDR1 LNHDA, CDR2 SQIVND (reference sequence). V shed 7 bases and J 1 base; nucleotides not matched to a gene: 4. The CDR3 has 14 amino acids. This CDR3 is CASKGTGKNTEAFF. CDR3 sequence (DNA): TGTGCCAGTAAGGGGACAGGGAAGAACACTGAAGCTTTCTTT.

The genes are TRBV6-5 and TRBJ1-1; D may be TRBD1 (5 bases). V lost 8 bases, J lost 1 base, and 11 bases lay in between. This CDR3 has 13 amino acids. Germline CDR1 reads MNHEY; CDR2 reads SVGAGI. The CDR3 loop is CASVWGPNTEAFF. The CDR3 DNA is TGTGCCAGCGTTTGGGGCCCGAACACTGAAGCTTTCTTT.